Shown below are 20 T cell receptor beta chains from a single sample sequenced in a study of blood T cell repertoires in COVID-19. Assay used: immunoSEQ multiplex PCR; TCRdb lists only in-frame clones, some missing. Found here are 30,000 or so clones, around 88% of them singletons; the top ten hold about 25%. Sequenced input: peripheral blood. These receptors were obtained from a human donor in a cohort sampled during active COVID-19.

The chain recombines TRBV4-1 with TRBJ2-1; 7 bases align to TRBD2. The length of the CDR3 is 17 residues. Germline V gene sequence: CDR1 MGHRA, CDR2 YSYEKL. V lost 2 bases to trimming and J lost 5 bases; unmatched junction nucleotides: 12. This chain's CDR3 is CASSQSPSGGGHNEQFF. CDR3 bases: TGCGCCAGCAGCCAATCTCCGTCTGGCGGGGGACACAATGAGCAGTTCTTC.

This chain connects TRBV19 to TRBJ1-5; 9 positions agree with TRBD1. V shed 8 bases and J 6 bases; nucleotides not matched to a gene: 8. This CDR3 comprises 14 residues. Germline V gene data show CDR1 as LNHDA and CDR2 as SQIVND (reference sequence). CDR3 in DNA: TGTGCCAGTTCCGGGACAGGGTCAAGTCAGCCCCAGCATTTT. This codes for CASSGTGSSQPQHF.

Remarks on this clone: The junction departs from the called germline gene at one end, perhaps through a read error. CDR3 nucleotide sequence: TGTGCTAGCAGCCAGGGACTAGCGGGGCCGGATACGCAGTATTTT. Translation gives CASSQGLAGPDTQYF. The chain couples TRBV7-7 to TRBJ2-3, with 13 nucleotides matching TRBD2. In germline, CDR1 is SSHAT, CDR2 FNYEAQ (reference sequence). The CDR3 totals 15 residues.

The V and J genes are TRBV29-1 and TRBJ1-1; the D is unclear. The CDR3 extends over 14 amino acids. V lost 1 base and J lost 6, with 15 bases in between. Germline V gene data show CDR1 as SQVTM and CDR2 as ANQGSEA. Here the CDR3 DNA reads TGCAGCGTTGAAGTCCGCGGCAGCCCCTCTGAAGCTTTCTTT. Protein: CSVEVRGSPSEAFF.

The CDR3 coding sequence is TGTGCCAGCAGCTACCGGGTCGGGGGAACGGGTAACACTGAAGCTTTCTTT. Its translation: CASSYRVGGTGNTEAFF. The rearrangement joins TRBV13 to TRBJ1-1; D may be TRBD1 (5 bases). The CDR3 spans 17 residues. Germline CDR1 is PRHDT and CDR2 is FYEKMQ (reference sequence). Deletions cut 4 bases from V and 2 bases from J, with 20 bases between.

This clone was counted a single time. The chain uses TRBV5-4 and TRBJ2-3; D is possibly TRBD1 (5 bases). The germline CDR1 and CDR2 sequences are SGHNT and YYREEE (reference sequence). The CDR3 spans 16 residues. Between the trimmed V and J ends, which lost 0 bases and 2 bases, there was a span of 13 bases. CDR3 loop: CASSLDRPTPTDTQYF. CDR3 DNA sequence: TGTGCCAGCAGCTTGGACAGGCCTACCCCCACAGATACGCAGTATTTT.

The V and J genes are TRBV19 and TRBJ2-3, with D perhaps matching TRBD1 (5 bases). V dropped 7 bases and J dropped 0 bases, with 14 bases sitting between them. CDR1 LNHDA and CDR2 SQIVND come from the germline V gene (reference sequence). The CDR3 extends over 15 amino acids. CDR3 in amino acids: CASTLNGASTDTQYF. As DNA, the CDR3 is TGTGCCAGTACCCTGAATGGGGCTAGCACAGATACGCAGTATTTT.

This rearrangement joins TRBV5-1 to TRBJ2-7; a weak D match, TRBD1 (6 bases). Trimming removed 3 bases from V and 3 bases from J, with 10 bases in between. Germline loops: CDR1 SGHRS, CDR2 YFSETQ. This CDR3 has 13 amino acids. CDR3 loop: CASSYREHYEQYF. CDR3 DNA: TGCGCCAGCAGCTACAGGGAGCACTACGAGCAGTACTTC. Full variable domain (missing parts from reference TRBV5-1 and TRBJ2-7): KAGVTQTPRYLIKTRGQQVTLSCSPISGHRSVSWYQQTPGQGLQFLFEYFSETQRNKGNFPGRFSGRQFSNSRSEMNVSTLELGDSALYLCASSYREHYEQYFGPGTRLTVT.

This clone came up a few times. This rearrangement joins TRBV7-9 to TRBJ1-5; D may be TRBD1 (6 bases). The CDR3 loop spans 14 amino acids. V dropped 5 bases and J dropped 2 bases, with 10 bases sitting between them. Germline V CDR1 and CDR2: SEHNR, FQNEAQ (reference sequence). CDR3 sequence: CASSRDIGNQPQHF. Here the CDR3 DNA reads TGTGCCAGCAGCAGGGACATCGGCAATCAGCCCCAGCATTTT. Together with reference TRBV7-9 and TRBJ1-5, the CDR3 gives the full variable domain: DTGVSQNPRHKITKRGQNVTFRCDPISEHNRLYWYRQTLGQGPEFLTYFQNEAQLEKSRLLSDRFSAERPKGSFSTLEIQRTEQGDSAMYLCASSRDIGNQPQHFGDGTRLSIL.

This clone appeared a single time. The rearrangement joins TRBV6-2 or TRBV6-3 to TRBJ1-1; 12 positions match TRBD1. CDR3 size: 18 residues. Looked up from germline, CDR1 is MNHEY and CDR2 is SVGEGT. V was clipped by 0 bases and J by 4 bases; unmatched bases: 9. The CDR3 sequence is CASSYSGDRGRWSTEAFF. The CDR3 DNA sequence: TGTGCCAGCAGTTACTCTGGGGACAGGGGGCGGTGGAGCACTGAAGCTTTCTTT.

The chain uses TRBV6-1 and TRBJ2-2; TRBD1 agrees at 7 bases. V lost 3 bases and J lost 0; bases outside the gene matches: 7. The CDR3 length is 17 residues. Germline CDR1 is MNHNS and CDR2 is SASEGT. The CDR3 reads CASSDLWTGSNTGELFF. The DNA of the CDR3 is TGTGCCAGCAGTGACCTATGGACAGGATCGAACACCGGGGAGCTGTTTTTT.

The V gene is TRBV18, the J gene TRBJ1-6; TRBD1 might be the D (5 bases). CDR1 and CDR2 (germline): KGHSH, LQKENI. The CDR3 spans 16 residues. The germline V and J ends were trimmed by 6 bases and 0 bases, with 12 bases remaining between them. This CDR3 reads CASSFRGSSYNSPLHF. The DNA of the CDR3 is TGTGCCAGCTCTTTTAGGGGTAGCTCCTATAATTCACCCCTCCACTTT.

The chain is built from TRBV2 and TRBJ1-6, with 7 bases lining up with TRBD1. From germline, CDR1 is SNHLY and CDR2 FYNNEI. Trimming removed 6 bases from V and 7 bases from J; junction bases left unmatched: 6. There are 14 residues in the CDR3. The CDR3 coding sequence is TGTGCCAGCAGGTTCGACAGGGTAAATTCACCCCTCCACTTT. Protein sequence: CASRFDRVNSPLHF.

The chain joins TRBV7-8 to TRBJ2-7, with 10 bases fitting TRBD2. CDR3 size: 15 residues. CDR1 is SGHVS and CDR2 is FQNEAQ in the germline V gene. V was pared by 6 bases and J by 2 bases, with 7 bases of the junction left unmatched. In DNA, the CDR3 is TGTGCCAGCAGAAAGGGAACTAGCGGGGCCTACGAGCAGTACTTC. This gives the protein CASRKGTSGAYEQYF.

The chain is built from TRBV3-1 (or the pseudogene TRBV3-2) and TRBJ1-5; weak D call: TRBD1 (5 bases). V was cut by 4 bases and J by 9 bases, with 13 bases left in between. The CDR3 runs 13 residues. The V gene's germline CDR1 is LGHDT and CDR2 YNNKEL (reference sequence). CDR3: CASSPGGATPQHF. Written as DNA, the CDR3 is TGTGCCAGCAGCCCCGGAGGGGCGACGCCCCAGCATTTT.

About this clone: Distinct nucleotide sequences in the sample also encode this CDR3. CDR3 in DNA: TGTGCCAGCAGCTTACAGGGCTACGAGCAGTACTTC. It is translated as CASSLQGYEQYF. V gene TRBV7-9 combines with J gene TRBJ2-7; possibly TRBD1 for D (5 bases). Germline CDR1 reads SEHNR; CDR2 reads FQNEAQ (reference sequence). Trimming took off 2 bases at V and 3 bases at J, with 5 bases between the two ends. The CDR3 is 12 amino acids.

V and J are TRBV7-2 and TRBJ2-3, with 10 bases lining up with TRBD2. CDR1 is SGHTA and CDR2 is FQGNSA in the germline V gene. The CDR3 runs 15 residues. The junction had 5 bases not matched to a gene; V was cut back by 4 bases and J by 4 bases. DNA of the CDR3: TGTGCCAGCAGCTCCGTAGCGGGGGGCCCAGATACGCAGTATTTT. Protein product: CASSSVAGGPDTQYF.

This sequence joins TRBV6-5 and TRBJ1-3; possibly TRBD1 for D (5 bases). Trimming took off 6 bases at V and 3 bases at J, with 12 bases between the two ends. Germline V gene lookup returns CDR1 MNHEY and CDR2 SVGAGI. The CDR3 contains 14 residues. The CDR3 nucleotides are TGTGCCAGCAGGTCGGGGGGATATGGAAACACCATATATTTT. This codes for CASRSGGYGNTIYF.

This sequence joins TRBV7-2 and TRBJ1-2; 7 bases are a match to TRBD1. J lost 3 bases, V lost 5 bases, and 9 bases had no gene match. The CDR3 totals 15 residues. Germline CDR1 and CDR2: SGHTA and FQGNSA. CDR3 sequence: CASSPRTGQYYGYTF. DNA for the CDR3: TGTGCCAGCAGCCCGAGGACAGGTCAATACTATGGCTACACCTTC.

This clone appeared a few times. This chain connects TRBV6-6 to TRBJ1-5, with D uncertain. The CDR3 runs 14 residues. Looked up from germline, CDR1 is MNHNY and CDR2 is SVGAGI (reference sequence). Trimming shortened V by 6 bases and J by 7 bases, and 16 bases separated the two germline ends. The CDR3 region has the DNA TGTGCCAGCAGGGAACAAGGGAGCTACCAGCCCCAGCATTTT. Residues: CASREQGSYQPQHF.